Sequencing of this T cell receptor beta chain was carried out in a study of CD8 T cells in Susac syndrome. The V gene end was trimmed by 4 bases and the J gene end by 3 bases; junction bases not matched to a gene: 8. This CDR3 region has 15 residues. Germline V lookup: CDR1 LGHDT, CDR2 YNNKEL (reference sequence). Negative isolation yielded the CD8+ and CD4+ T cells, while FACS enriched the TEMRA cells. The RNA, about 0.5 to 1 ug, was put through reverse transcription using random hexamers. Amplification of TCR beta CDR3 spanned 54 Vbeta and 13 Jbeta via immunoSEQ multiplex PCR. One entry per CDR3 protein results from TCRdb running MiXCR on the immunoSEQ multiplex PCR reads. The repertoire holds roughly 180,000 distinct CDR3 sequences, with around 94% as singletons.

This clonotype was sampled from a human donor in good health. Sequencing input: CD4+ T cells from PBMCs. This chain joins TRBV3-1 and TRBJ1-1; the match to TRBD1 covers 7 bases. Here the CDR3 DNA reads TGTGCCAGCAGCCTGAAGGGGGCGAGTCACACTGAAGCTTTCTTT. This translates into CASSLKGASHTEAFF.